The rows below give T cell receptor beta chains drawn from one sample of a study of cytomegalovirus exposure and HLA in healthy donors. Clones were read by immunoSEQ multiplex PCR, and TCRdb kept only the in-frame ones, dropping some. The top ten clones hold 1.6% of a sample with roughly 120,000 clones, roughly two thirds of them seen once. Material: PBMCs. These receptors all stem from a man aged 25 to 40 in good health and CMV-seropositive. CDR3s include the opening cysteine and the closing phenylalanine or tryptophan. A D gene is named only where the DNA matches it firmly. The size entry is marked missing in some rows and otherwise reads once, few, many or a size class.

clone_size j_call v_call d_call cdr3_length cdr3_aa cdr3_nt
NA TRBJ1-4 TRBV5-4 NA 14 CASRMKGGNEKLFF TGTGCCAGCAGAATGAAGGGGGGGAATGAAAAACTGTTTTTT
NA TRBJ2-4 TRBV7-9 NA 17 CSSSQTERRQPKNIQYF TGTTCCAGCAGCCAAACGGAACGGCGGCAGCCAAAAAACATTCAGTACTTC
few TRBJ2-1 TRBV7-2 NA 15 CASSLVAALAAPQFF TGTGCCAGCAGCTTAGTGGCGGCTCTGGCGGCGCCGCAGTTCTTC
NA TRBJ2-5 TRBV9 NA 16 CASSVAVGLPGETQYF TGTGCCAGCAGCGTAGCGGTCGGACTGCCGGGGGAGACCCAGTACTTC
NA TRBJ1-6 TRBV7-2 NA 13 CASRRGPRGPLHF TGTGCCAGCAGACGCGGGCCCCGTGGACCCCTCCACTTT
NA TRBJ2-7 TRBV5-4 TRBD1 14 CASSRGQELYEQYF TGTGCCAGCAGCCGGGGACAGGAGTTATACGAGCAGTACTTC
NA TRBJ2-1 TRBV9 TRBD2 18 CASSRTARSREETNEQFF TGTGCCAGCAGCCGAACGGCACGGAGCCGGGAGGAGACCAATGAGCAGTTCTTC
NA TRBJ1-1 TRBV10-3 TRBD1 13 CANAGTGGSEAFF TGTGCCAACGCCGGGACAGGGGGCTCTGAAGCTTTCTTT
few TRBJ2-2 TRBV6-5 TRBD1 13 CASRTGDPGELFF TGTGCCAGCAGGACAGGGGACCCCGGGGAGCTGTTTTTT
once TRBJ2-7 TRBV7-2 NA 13 CASSSRQDHEQYF TGTGCCAGCAGCTCACGACAGGATCACGAGCAGTACTTC
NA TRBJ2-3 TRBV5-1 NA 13 CASCRTSTDTQYF TGCGCCAGCTGCCGGACTAGCACAGATACGCAGTATTTT
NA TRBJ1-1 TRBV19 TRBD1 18 CASSITFRDRDENTEAFF TGTGCCAGTAGTATAACTTTCCGGGACAGGGATGAAAACACTGAAGCTTTCTTT
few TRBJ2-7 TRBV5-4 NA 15 CASSIARDLNVEQYF TGTGCCAGCAGCATCGCCCGGGACTTGAATGTCGAGCAGTACTTC
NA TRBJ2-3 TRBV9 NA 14 CASSVVSSTDTQYF TGTGCCAGCAGCGTAGTATCTAGCACAGATACGCAGTATTTT
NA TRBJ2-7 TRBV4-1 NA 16 CASSQEDTLLTYEQYF TGCGCCAGCAGCCAAGAAGATACCCTATTAACCTACGAGCAGTACTTC
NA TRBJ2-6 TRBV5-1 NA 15 CASSTGRAGANVLTF TGCGCCAGCAGCACAGGGCGGGCTGGGGCCAACGTCCTGACTTTC
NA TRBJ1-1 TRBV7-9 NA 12 CSSSLVNTEAFF TGTTCCAGCAGCTTAGTAAACACTGAAGCTTTCTTT
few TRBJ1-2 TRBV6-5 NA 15 CASSYSGNRGYGYTF TGTGCCAGCAGTTACTCGGGGAATCGGGGCTATGGCTACACCTTC
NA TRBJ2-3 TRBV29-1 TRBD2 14 CSVRTSGRSDTQYF TGCAGCGTACGGACTAGCGGGAGGTCAGATACGCAGTATTTT
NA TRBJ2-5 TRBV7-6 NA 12 CASSLLQETQYF TGTGCCAGCAGCTTACTGCAAGAGACCCAGTACTTC
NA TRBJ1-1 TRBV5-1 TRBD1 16 CASSLGRGQGNTEAFF TGCGCCAGCAGCTTGGGGAGAGGACAGGGAAACACTGAAGCTTTCTTT
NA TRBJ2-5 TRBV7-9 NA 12 CASSPLAGGQYF TGTGCCAGCAGCCCACTAGCTGGGGGCCAGTACTTC
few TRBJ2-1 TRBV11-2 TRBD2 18 CASSYVGLAGGPDNEQFF TGTGCCAGCAGCTACGTGGGACTAGCGGGAGGTCCCGATAATGAGCAGTTCTTC
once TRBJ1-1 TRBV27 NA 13 CASSLSRGTEAFF TGTGCCAGCAGTTTGAGTAGGGGCACTGAAGCTTTCTTT
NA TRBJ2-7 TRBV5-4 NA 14 CASSLGTMRYEQYF TGTGCCAGCAGCTTGGGGACTATGCGGTACGAGCAGTACTTC
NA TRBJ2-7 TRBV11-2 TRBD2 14 CASSPTSGLLEQYF TGTGCCAGCAGCCCGACTAGCGGGTTACTCGAGCAGTACTTC
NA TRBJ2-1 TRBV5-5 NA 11 CASSVYNEQFF TGTGCCAGCTCGGTCTACAATGAGCAGTTCTTC
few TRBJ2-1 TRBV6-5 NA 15 CASSYWAGGHNEQFF TGTGCCAGCAGTTACTGGGCAGGTGGCCACAATGAGCAGTTCTTC
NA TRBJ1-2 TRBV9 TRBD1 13 CASSEGGLGGYTF TGTGCCAGCAGCGAAGGGGGCCTGGGCGGCTACACCTTC
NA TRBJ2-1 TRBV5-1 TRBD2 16 CASSSNSGGGYNEQFF TGCGCCAGCAGCTCAAATAGCGGGGGCGGATACAATGAGCAGTTCTTC
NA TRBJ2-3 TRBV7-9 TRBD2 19 CASSHTSGTSGTGANTQYF TGTGCCAGCAGCCATACATCGGGAACTAGCGGGACGGGGGCAAATACGCAGTATTTT
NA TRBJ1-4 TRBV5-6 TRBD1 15 CASSSITGGGEKLFF TGTGCCAGCAGCTCAATTACAGGGGGCGGTGAAAAACTGTTTTTT
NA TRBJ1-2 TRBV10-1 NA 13 CASSARVDYGYTF TGCGCCAGCAGTGCCAGGGTTGACTATGGCTACACCTTC
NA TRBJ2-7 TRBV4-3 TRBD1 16 CASSQESGTGGYEQYF TGCGCCAGCAGCCAAGAATCCGGGACAGGGGGCTACGAGCAGTACTTC
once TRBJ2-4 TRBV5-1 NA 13 CASSSGTKNIQYF TGCGCCAGCAGCTCAGGAACAAAAAACATTCAGTACTTC
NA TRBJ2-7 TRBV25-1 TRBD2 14 CASGSGRADYEQYF TGTGCCAGCGGGAGCGGGAGGGCCGACTACGAGCAGTACTTC
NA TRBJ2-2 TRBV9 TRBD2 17 CASSVDRTSFSAELLFF TGTGCCAGCAGCGTAGATCGGACTAGCTTTTCGGCCGAGTTGCTGTTTTTT
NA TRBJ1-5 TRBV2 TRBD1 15 CASTLNTGGGQPQHF TGTGCCAGCACTCTCAACACAGGGGGGGGTCAGCCCCAGCATTTT
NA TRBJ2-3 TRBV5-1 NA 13 CASSLLVTDTQYF TGCGCCAGCAGCTTGTTAGTCACAGATACGCAGTATTTT
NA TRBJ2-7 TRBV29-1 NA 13 CSVERGRAAEQYF TGCAGCGTCGAAAGGGGCAGGGCGGCCGAGCAGTACTTC
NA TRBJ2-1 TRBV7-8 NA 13 CASSSGLHNEQFF TGTGCCAGCAGCTCGGGACTCCACAATGAGCAGTTCTTC
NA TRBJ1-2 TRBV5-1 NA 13 CASSSLTGYGYTF TGCGCCAGCAGCTCCCTGACAGGCTATGGCTACACCTTC
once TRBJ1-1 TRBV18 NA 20 CASSPVVGFILQGQGTEAFF TGTGCCAGCTCCCCAGTGGTGGGGTTTATTTTACAGGGTCAGGGCACTGAAGCTTTCTTT
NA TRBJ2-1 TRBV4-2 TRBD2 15 CASSQDVGLAGWEFF TGTGCCAGCAGCCAAGATGTCGGACTAGCGGGGTGGGAGTTCTTC
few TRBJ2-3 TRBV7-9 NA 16 CASSPRTGRGADTQYF TGTGCCAGCAGCCCCAGGACAGGGAGGGGGGCAGATACGCAGTATTTT
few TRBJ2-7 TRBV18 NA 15 CASSPQGHRSYEQYF TGTGCCAGCTCACCGCAGGGACACCGATCCTACGAGCAGTACTTC
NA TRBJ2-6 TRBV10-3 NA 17 CAISGGRRQSGANVLTF TGTGCCATCAGTGGAGGGCGGAGGCAGTCAGGGGCCAACGTCCTGACTTTC
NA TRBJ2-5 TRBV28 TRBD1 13 CASSDRYQETQYF TGTGCCAGCTCGGACAGGTACCAAGAGACCCAGTACTTC
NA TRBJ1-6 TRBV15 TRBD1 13 CATSRDRNSPLHF TGTGCCACCAGCAGGGACAGGAATTCACCCCTCCACTTT
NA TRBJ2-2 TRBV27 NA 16 CASSWGGAGNTGELFF TGTGCCAGCAGTTGGGGGGGCGCGGGGAACACCGGGGAGCTGTTTTTT
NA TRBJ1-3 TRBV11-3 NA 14 CASSFHGAGNTIYF TGTGCCAGCAGCTTCCACGGGGCTGGAAACACCATATATTTT
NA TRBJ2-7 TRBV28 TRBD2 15 CASITASGDGYEQYF TGTGCCAGCATCACTGCTAGCGGGGATGGGTACGAGCAGTACTTC
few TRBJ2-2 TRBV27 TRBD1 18 CASTHLRGGTGNTGELFF TGTGCCAGCACTCACCTGCGAGGGGGGACAGGGAACACCGGGGAGCTGTTTTTT